The sequence of this TCR beta chain was determined in a study of blood T cell repertoires in COVID-19 (dated by TCRdb to about 2020). With respect to the entire study: The collaborator samples originated in the United States, Italy and Spain and spanned the acute and convalescent phases of COVID-19. The material from the prospective study consisted of cDNA or gDNA derived from T cells, B-cell-depleted T cells, or PBMCs. Deeply sampled blood TCRbeta repertoires from subjects exposed to, actively infected with, or recovered from COVID-19 were included in the dataset. The repertoires were released in a freely available public database intended as a resource for research on the immune response to SARS-CoV-2. The samples were drawn from two sources: the first 160 participants of the ongoing ImmuneRACE study, and 1,000 to 1,500 subjects contributed by 6 global collaborators. Nearly every sample came with metadata listing a de-identified subject ID, COVID-19 status, age in years and sex. Where available, HLA class I and class II types were taken from metadata supplied by the sample provider and were not determined by assay-based typing. On the study overall, not on this receptor specifically: Clinical and demographic metadata were provided uncurated, with the amount varying by source and participant.

The CDR3 starts with the cysteine, ends with the phenylalanine, and has 13 residues. Left in the record is the CDR3 DNA by itself, 39 bases read in frame from the first base. Sequences LNHDA (CDR1) and SQIVND (CDR2) are obtained from the germline V gene (reference sequence). The trim is 4 bases for V and 5 bases for J, with a gap of 11 bases between the germline ends. TCRbeta CDR3 regions were amplified from genomic DNA using the immunoSEQ Assay, a bias-controlled multiplex PCR. On the study's bioinformatics: Nucleated cell counts per sample were estimated from amplification of reference gene primers within the assay. To quantify the absolute abundance of each unique TCRbeta CDR3 rearrangement, sequence reads were collapsed and filtered. For each sample, productive Simpson clonality was calculated as the square root of Simpson's diversity index across productive rearrangements. TCRdb retrieved this table from immuneACCESS and kept in-frame rearrangements only. Not all clones are present; in checked studies, unresolved V genes account for under half, and no reason is known for the remainder. That table supplies the V and J calls and clone size; D and trimming were determined from the DNA. This sample comprises about 160,000 clones, roughly 84% of them detected only once. 10% to 13% of the sample is in the top ten clones.

To note about this clone: Its recognized antigen is unknown. Per-nucleotide qualities are absent, and no much larger clonotype sits a single base away.

Collaborating institutions collected whole blood in K2EDTA tubes following their own protocols. Collaborator samples were shipped for TCRbeta analysis as frozen whole blood, isolated PBMCs, or DNA extracted from either sample type. Material: peripheral blood. This clonotype was obtained from a woman at least 80 years old with active or convalescent COVID-19. The sequence is built from TRBV19 and TRBJ1-2; the D gene assignment is ambiguous. The nucleotide sequence reads as follows: TGTGCCAGTAGTAGGACCGGGGATTATGGCTACACCTTC. This codes for CASSRTGDYGYTF.